Following are 26 T cell receptor beta chains from one sample sequenced in a study of T cell responses to AZD1222 COVID-19 vaccine. Sequenced by immunoSEQ multiplex PCR; TCRdb stores in-frame clones only, minus some. The sample has 100,000 to 120,000 clones, about four fifths seen once. Source: peripheral blood, taken on day 0 of AZD1222 vaccination. The source of these receptors is an adult in good health.

The V gene is TRBV5-5, the J gene TRBJ1-4; D perhaps matches TRBD1 (6 bases). Germline CDR1 SGHKS, CDR2 YYEKEE (reference sequence). The V and J ends lost 3 bases and 4 bases respectively, with 10 bases between them. CDR3 length: 14 amino acids. CDR3 DNA: TGTGCCAGCAGCTGGACAGAAGTTAATGAAAAACTGTTTTTT. Translated: CASSWTEVNEKLFF.

This clone was seen a handful of times. V usage is TRBV6-2 or TRBV6-3 and J usage is TRBJ2-2; unclear D gene. The V and J ends lost 0 bases and 1 base respectively, with 6 bases between them. CDR3 length: 15 residues. Looked up from germline, CDR1 is MNHEY and CDR2 is SVGEGT. The DNA of the CDR3 is TGTGCCAGCAGTTACTCGTCAGGGAACACCGGGGAGCTGTTTTTT. It translates to CASSYSSGNTGELFF.

Written as DNA, the CDR3 is TGTGCCAGCAGTCCACACGGACCCACCGGGGAGCTGTTTTTT. Its translation is CASSPHGPTGELFF. The gene calls are TRBV9 and TRBJ2-2; D ambiguous. V was cut by 5 bases and J by 4 bases, with 12 bases left in between. CDR1 and CDR2 from the germline V gene are SGDLS and YYNGEE. CDR3 length: 14 residues.

This rearrangement joins TRBV9 to TRBJ1-4; D perhaps matches TRBD1 (5 bases). CDR1 and CDR2 (germline): SGDLS, YYNGEE. Trimming stripped 2 bases from V and 5 bases from J, with 10 bases between. The CDR3 is made up of 14 amino acids. The CDR3, as DNA: TGTGCCAGCAGCGTTGCGGGACTGAATGAAAAACTGTTTTTT. Protein product: CASSVAGLNEKLFF.

The chain uses TRBV25-1 and TRBJ2-6; D is unclear. The germline V gene has CDR1 MGHDK and CDR2 SYGVNS. The CDR3 covers 16 residues. V lost 5 bases, J lost 0 bases, and 11 bases lay in between. The CDR3 sequence is CASSPHTVSGANVLTF. The CDR3 nucleotides are TGTGCCAGCAGTCCTCACACCGTCTCTGGGGCCAACGTCCTGACTTTC.

The chain links TRBV3-1 (or the pseudogene TRBV3-2) to TRBJ2-1; D remains ambiguous. Germline CDR1 and CDR2: LGHDT and YNNKEL (reference sequence). The V end was cut by 5 bases, the J end by 6 bases, with 8 bases between. CDR3 length equals 12 residues. CDR3 sequence reads: CASSRRPNEQFF. In nucleotides, the CDR3 is TGTGCCAGCAGCAGGAGACCCAATGAGCAGTTCTTC.

This clone was seen a few times. J is TRBJ1-2 and V is TRBV6-2 or TRBV6-3, with D perhaps matching TRBD1 (6 bases). With 6 bases removed from V and 4 bases from J, the gap between germline ends came to 24 bases. CDR3 length: 17 amino acids. Germline CDR1 is MNHEY and CDR2 is SVGEGT. CDR3 in DNA: TGTGCCAGCAGCCCGGTTGGAAAGACAGGAGCCTCCTATGGCTACACCTTC. It yields the protein CASSPVGKTGASYGYTF.

The chain is built from TRBV18 and TRBJ2-7, with 7 bases lining up with TRBD2. Trimming removed 0 bases from V and 4 bases from J; junction bases left unmatched: 6. Germline V gives CDR1 KGHSH, CDR2 LQKENI. The CDR3 is made up of 15 amino acids. CDR3 sequence: CASSPPDGRFYEQYF. The DNA for the CDR3 is TGTGCCAGCTCACCACCTGACGGGAGGTTTTACGAGCAGTACTTC.

This chain uses TRBV5-4 with TRBJ1-2, with D hard to call. The CDR3 is 12 residues long. Trimming left V 3 bases short and J 6 bases short, with 9 bases between. CDR1 and CDR2 from the germline V gene are SGHNT and YYREEE (reference sequence). The chain's CDR3 is CASSYRSDGYTF. The CDR3 nucleotides read TGTGCCAGCAGCTACAGATCGGATGGCTACACCTTC.

This chain links TRBV7-2 with TRBJ1-1; tentative D call: TRBD1 (5 bases). V gave up 4 bases and J gave up 0 bases, with 15 bases separating them. Looked up from germline, CDR1 is SGHTA and CDR2 is FQGNSA. The CDR3 spans 16 residues. The CDR3: CASSSQGVGLNTEAFF. In DNA form, the CDR3 reads TGTGCCAGCAGCTCTCAGGGCGTAGGGTTGAACACTGAAGCTTTCTTT.

The count of this clone is one. This chain uses TRBV6-2 or TRBV6-3 with TRBJ2-3; 8 bases map to TRBD2. V shed 5 bases, J shed 1 base, and the junction held 8 bases outside the gene matches. Germline CDR1 and CDR2: MNHEY and SVGEGT. CDR3 length: 16 residues. The CDR3 protein is CASSRGSGRRTDTQYF. The CDR3 DNA reads TGTGCCAGCAGTCGCGGGAGCGGGAGACGCACAGATACGCAGTATTTT.

The gene calls are TRBV4-3 and TRBJ2-1, with TRBD2 matching over 8 bases. This CDR3 region has 18 residues. Germline lookup yields CDR1 LGHNA and CDR2 YSLEER. V dropped 4 bases and J dropped 0; count of bases not matched to a gene: 11. Here the CDR3 reads CASSRMTWLAGSYNEQFF. In DNA form, the CDR3 reads TGCGCCAGCAGCCGGATGACCTGGCTAGCGGGCTCCTACAATGAGCAGTTCTTC.

The chain couples TRBV4-1 to TRBJ2-3; D might be TRBD2 (6 bases). The V end was cut by 4 bases, the J end by 0 bases, with 8 bases between. CDR3 size: 14 residues. Germline loops: CDR1 MGHRA, CDR2 YSYEKL. The CDR3 sequence: CASSLGTSTDTQYF. The CDR3 DNA is TGCGCCAGCAGCCTCGGGACTAGCACAGATACGCAGTATTTT.

The J gene is TRBJ2-3, the V gene TRBV28; D tentatively fits TRBD1 or TRBD2 (6 bases each). Germline-derived CDR1 and CDR2 are MDHEN and SYDVKM. The CDR3 runs to 15 residues. V lost 6 bases, J lost 1 base, and 14 bases lay in between. The CDR3 region is CASREGGRGTDTQYF. CDR3 in DNA: TGTGCCAGCAGAGAGGGGGGTCGGGGCACAGATACGCAGTATTTT. The variable domain in full, completed from reference TRBV28 and TRBJ2-3, reads DVKVTQSSRYLVKRTGEKVFLECVQDMDHENMFWYRQDPGLGLRLIYFSYDVKMKEKGDIPEGYSVSREKKERFSLILESASTNQTSMYLCASREGGRGTDTQYFGPGTRLTVL.

The CDR3 DNA reads as TGTGCCAGTATTAATCAGTATAGCAATCAGCCCCAGCATTTT. This translates into CASINQYSNQPQHF. The V gene is TRBV19, the J gene TRBJ1-5; D is unresolved. Germline loops: CDR1 LNHDA, CDR2 SQIVND (reference sequence). CDR3 length: 14 amino acids. V was trimmed by 7 bases and J by 0 bases, leaving 10 bases between them.

The chain combines TRBV11-2 with TRBJ2-1; 13 bases fit TRBD2. The trim removed 6 bases at V and 6 bases at J, leaving 5 bases unmatched. Germline V gene data show CDR1 as SGHAT and CDR2 as FQNNGV. The CDR3 is made up of 15 amino acids. The chain's CDR3 is CASRHGLAGVNEQFF. In DNA form, the CDR3 reads TGTGCCAGCAGACATGGACTAGCGGGGGTCAATGAGCAGTTCTTC.

This clone was found once. The chain combines TRBV30 with TRBJ1-5; 11 nucleotides agree with TRBD1. J lost 7 bases, V lost 0 bases, and 11 bases had no gene match. The CDR3 has 17 amino acids. Looked up from germline, CDR1 is GTSNPN and CDR2 is SVGIG (reference sequence). CDR3 bases: TGTGCCTGGAGTGTGGGGGCGGACAGGGGGCTGGGACAGCCCCAGCATTTT. Its protein is CAWSVGADRGLGQPQHF.

The rearrangement joins TRBV18 to TRBJ2-1, with 10 bases that match TRBD2. The V gene end was trimmed by 2 bases and the J gene end by 1 base; junction bases not matched to a gene: 2. The germline CDR1 and CDR2 sequences are KGHSH and LQKENI. CDR3 length equals 16 residues. This CDR3 is CASSPNSGGSYNEQFF. The CDR3, as DNA: TGTGCCAGCTCACCAAATAGCGGGGGGTCCTACAATGAGCAGTTCTTC. Full variable domain (outside the CDR3, taken from reference TRBV18 and TRBJ2-1): NAGVMQNPRHLVRRRGQEARLRCSPMKGHSHVYWYRQLPEEGLKFMVYLQKENIIDESGMPKERFSAEFPKEGPSILRIQQVVRGDSAAYFCASSPNSGGSYNEQFFGPGTRLTVL.

In its sample, this clone was seen a few times. The chain is built from TRBV28 and TRBJ1-1; 9 bases align to TRBD1. Germline V gene data show CDR1 as MDHEN and CDR2 as SYDVKM. Trimming at V came to 5 bases and at J to 6 bases, leaving 7 bases not matched to a gene. CDR3 length equals 14 residues. CDR3 DNA sequence: TGTGCCAGCAGTGAACCCGGGACAGGGCCTGAAGCTTTCTTT. Translating gives CASSEPGTGPEAFF.

The chain carries TRBV7-2 and TRBJ2-5; 15 bases match TRBD2. Per the germline V gene, CDR1 is SGHTA and CDR2 is FQGNSA. The CDR3 is 17 amino acids. V shed 0 bases and J 3 bases; nucleotides not matched to a gene: 2. The CDR3 DNA sequence: TGTGCCAGCAGCTTAGCCGGGACTAGCGGGGGGAAAGAGACCCAGTACTTC. It encodes CASSLAGTSGGKETQYF.

The chain uses TRBV7-7 and TRBJ1-3; D remains unclear. CDR1 is SSHAT and CDR2 is FNYEAQ in the germline V gene (reference sequence). V dropped 1 base and J dropped 0 bases, with 10 bases sitting between them. CDR3 size: 16 residues. Here the CDR3 reads CASSLGLGSSGNTIYF. In nucleotides, the CDR3 is TGTGCCAGCAGCTTAGGTTTGGGCAGCTCTGGAAACACCATATATTTT.

The V call is TRBV28, the J call TRBJ1-5; TRBD1 matches at 7 bases. From germline, CDR1 is MDHEN and CDR2 SYDVKM. The CDR3 is 16 amino acids. Losses at the gene ends were 5 bases for V and 3 bases for J; bases not matched to a gene: 10. This CDR3 is CASSPSTGINNQPQHF. Here the CDR3 DNA reads TGTGCCAGCAGTCCCTCGACAGGGATCAACAATCAGCCCCAGCATTTT. The entire variable domain, with the rest obtained from reference TRBV28 and TRBJ1-5, is as follows: DVKVTQSSRYLVKRTGEKVFLECVQDMDHENMFWYRQDPGLGLRLIYFSYDVKMKEKGDIPEGYSVSREKKERFSLILESASTNQTSMYLCASSPSTGINNQPQHFGDGTRLSIL.

The chain is built from TRBV10-1 and TRBJ2-3; tentative D call: TRBD1 (6 bases). CDR1 is WNHNN, CDR2 SYGVQD, per germline (reference sequence). This CDR3 contains 16 residues. Trimming took off 0 bases at V and 2 bases at J, with 12 bases between the two ends. CDR3 sequence (DNA): TGCGCCAGCAGTGAGTCGGAGACAGGTCCCACAGATACGCAGTATTTT. Its translation is CASSESETGPTDTQYF.

The chain uses TRBV6-2 or TRBV6-3 and TRBJ2-7; unclear D gene. In germline, CDR1 is MNHEY, CDR2 SVGEGT. The V and J ends lost 5 bases and 2 bases respectively, with 7 bases between them. The CDR3 spans 12 residues. The CDR3 sequence: CASSLTPYEQYF. In nucleotides, the CDR3 is TGTGCCAGCAGTCTTACCCCCTACGAGCAGTACTTC.

This clone came up once. J is TRBJ1-4 and V is TRBV7-9; a weak D match, TRBD1 (5 bases). Germline CDR1 is SEHNR and CDR2 is FQNEAQ (reference sequence). The CDR3 covers 15 residues. Trimming left V 4 bases short and J 0 bases short, with 9 bases between. In DNA form, the CDR3 reads TGTGCCAGCAGCTCAACGACAGCAACTAATGAAAAACTGTTTTTT. Amino acids: CASSSTTATNEKLFF. Combining the CDR3 with reference TRBV7-9 and TRBJ1-4 gives the whole variable domain DTGVSQNPRHKITKRGQNVTFRCDPISEHNRLYWYRQTLGQGPEFLTYFQNEAQLEKSRLLSDRFSAERPKGSFSTLEIQRTEQGDSAMYLCASSSTTATNEKLFFGSGTQLSVL.

The chain carries TRBV5-8 and TRBJ1-1; the D is unclear. Trimming removed 4 bases at V and 0 bases at J, with 4 bases between. Germline loops: CDR1 SGHTS, CDR2 YDEGEE. The CDR3 is 12 residues long. The CDR3 loop reads CASSPLNTEAFF. DNA of the CDR3: TGTGCCAGCAGCCCTTTGAACACTGAAGCTTTCTTT.